These 30 T cell receptor beta chains share one sample of origin, sequenced in a study of T cell responses to AZD1222 COVID-19 vaccine. TCRdb's table, derived via immunoSEQ multiplex PCR, lists solely in-frame clones and lacks some. Among approximately 70,000 clones listed, less than 85% were seen once. Sequences were derived from peripheral blood, sampled on day 0 of AZD1222 vaccination. These receptors all stem from an adult in good health.

The V call is TRBV3-1 (or the pseudogene TRBV3-2), the J call TRBJ1-5, with D unresolved. The length of the CDR3 is 13 residues. Germline V gene data show CDR1 as LGHDT and CDR2 as YNNKEL (reference sequence). With 2 bases removed from V and 7 bases from J, the gap between germline ends came to 9 bases. CDR3 protein: CASSQYVGQPQHF. Written as DNA, the CDR3 is TGTGCCAGCAGCCAATACGTGGGGCAGCCCCAGCATTTT.

The table lists this clone with a few counts. The chain uses TRBV12-3 or TRBV12-4 and TRBJ1-2; D perhaps matches TRBD1 (6 bases). Trimming cost V 6 bases and J 4 bases, with 12 bases left between them. The CDR3 extends over 13 amino acids. The CDR3 DNA follows: TGTGCCAGCAGGTTGGACAGCTTCTATGGCTACACCTTC. It codes for CASRLDSFYGYTF.

The chain uses TRBV10-2 and TRBJ2-1; TRBD2 matches at 8 bases. Germline trimming cut 4 bases from V and 6 bases from J; bases unmatched to any gene: 11. Germline V gene lookup returns CDR1 WSHSY and CDR2 SAAADI. The CDR3 extends over 16 amino acids. The CDR3, as DNA: TGCGCCAGCAGTGCTTCCGCGGGGACTAGGACCAATGAGCAGTTCTTC. Its protein product is CASSASAGTRTNEQFF.

The table lists this clone with a few counts. J is TRBJ2-3 and V is TRBV5-1; TRBD2 matches at 11 bases. V dropped 2 bases and J dropped 2; count of bases not matched to a gene: 4. CDR1 and CDR2 from the germline V gene are SGHRS and YFSETQ. CDR3 length: 16 amino acids. This CDR3 is CASSFRLAGNTDTQYF. For the CDR3, the DNA is TGCGCCAGCAGCTTCAGACTAGCGGGGAACACAGATACGCAGTATTTT.

V and J are TRBV19 and TRBJ2-2, with 14 bases that match TRBD2. The CDR3 is made up of 21 amino acids. The V and J ends lost 0 bases and 6 bases, in that order; junction bases with no gene match: 15. CDR1 is LNHDA and CDR2 is SQIVND in the germline V gene (reference sequence). CDR3 DNA: TGTGCCAGTAGTATAGATCTATTCGGAGGGCGACTAGCGGGAGGGGCCGGGGAGCTGTTTTTT. Translating gives CASSIDLFGGRLAGGAGELFF.

The gene calls are TRBV6-5 and TRBJ1-2; the match to TRBD1 covers 10 bases. With V trimmed by 6 bases and J by 7 bases, 8 bases remained unmatched. Germline CDR1 and CDR2: MNHEY and SVGAGI. This CDR3 has 14 residues. CDR3 sequence reads: CASRRDRGAGGYTF. For the CDR3, the DNA is TGTGCCAGCAGGCGGGACAGGGGAGCGGGTGGCTACACCTTC.

The chain links TRBV3-1 (or the pseudogene TRBV3-2) to TRBJ1-5, with D possibly TRBD1 on 5 matching bases. CDR1 and CDR2 from the germline V gene are LGHDT and YNNKEL (reference sequence). This CDR3 is built from 13 residues. V lost 4 bases and J 5 bases, leaving 9 bases between the germline ends. CDR3 sequence reads: CASSPPGDQPQHF. The CDR3 region has the DNA TGTGCCAGCAGCCCTCCGGGGGATCAGCCCCAGCATTTT.

A few counts support this clone. The chain employs TRBV21-1 and TRBJ1-2. TRBV21-1 is a recognized pseudogene. CDR3 length equals 14 residues. The CDR3 sequence is CASSKVPPREGYTF. Written as DNA, the CDR3 is TGTGCCAGCAGCAAAGTGCCTCCTCGAGAGGGCTACACCTTC.

The chain recombines TRBV6-5 with TRBJ2-7; 12 bases are a match to TRBD2. The CDR3 totals 13 residues. V trimming: 8 bases; J trimming: 7 bases; junction bases outside the gene matches: 6. Germline V lookup: CDR1 MNHEY, CDR2 SVGAGI. CDR3 in amino acids: CASGLAGLGEQYF. In nucleotides, the CDR3 is TGTGCCAGCGGACTAGCGGGATTGGGTGAGCAGTACTTC.

The J gene is TRBJ1-1, the V gene TRBV6-1; D uncertain. Per germline, CDR1 MNHNS and CDR2 SASEGT. The CDR3 is made up of 12 amino acids. The V end lost 2 bases, the J end lost 5 bases, and 6 bases lay between the germline ends. The CDR3: CASSERLTEAFF. Here the CDR3 DNA reads TGTGCCAGCAGTGAACGGCTAACTGAAGCTTTCTTT.

This sequence joins TRBV5-1 and TRBJ2-3; D remains unclear. The CDR3 has 15 residues. Germline V gene lookup returns CDR1 SGHRS and CDR2 YFSETQ. The V and J ends lost 4 bases and 2 bases respectively, with 14 bases between them. In nucleotides, the CDR3 is TGCGCCAGCAGCAGGCGCGGATCTCACACAGATACGCAGTATTTT. Its translation: CASSRRGSHTDTQYF.

The genes are TRBV15 and TRBJ2-1; perhaps TRBD2 as D (7 bases). V lost 2 bases and J lost 15, with 23 bases in between. CDR1 LNHNV and CDR2 YYDKDF come from the germline V gene (reference sequence). This CDR3 spans 15 amino acids. The CDR3 DNA reads as TGTGCCACCAGCAGAAATAGGGGGGGAGTTGAGAGCAGGTTCTTC. The encoded protein is CATSRNRGGVESRFF.

V and J are TRBV30 and TRBJ2-7; tentative D call: TRBD2 (5 bases). Deletions cut 4 bases from V and 3 bases from J, with 13 bases between. The CDR3 extends over 13 amino acids. Germline V gene lookup returns CDR1 GTSNPN and CDR2 SVGIG (reference sequence). The CDR3 DNA follows: TGTGCCTGGAACGACGGGAACATCTACGAGCAGTACTTC. Amino acid sequence: CAWNDGNIYEQYF.

The gene calls are TRBV7-8 and TRBJ1-1, with 8 positions matching TRBD1. Germline trimming cut 5 bases from V and 2 bases from J; bases unmatched to any gene: 13. CDR1 and CDR2 from the germline V gene are SGHVS and FQNEAQ. CDR3 size: 17 residues. The DNA of the CDR3 is TGTGCCAGCAGCACAACAGGGGGACCGAGCGCAAACACTGAAGCTTTCTTT. It specifies CASSTTGGPSANTEAFF.

A few counts support this clone. The rearrangement joins TRBV6-5 to TRBJ1-1; no firm D call. The germline V and J ends were trimmed by 7 bases and 5 bases, with 17 bases remaining between them. The V gene's germline CDR1 is MNHEY and CDR2 SVGAGI. The CDR3 length is 14 residues. As DNA, the CDR3 is TGTGCCAGCACCTCCCCGGCTGGGGAAACTGAAGCTTTCTTT. Amino acid sequence: CASTSPAGETEAFF.

The V gene is TRBV7-8, the J gene TRBJ2-5, with D perhaps TRBD1 (6 bases). V dropped 8 bases and J dropped 2 bases, with 15 bases sitting between them. The CDR3 extends over 14 amino acids. Germline lookup yields CDR1 SGHVS and CDR2 FQNEAQ. The DNA of the CDR3 is TGTGCCAGCTCCAGGAATGACAGGCAAGAGACCCAGTACTTC. Translating it yields CASSRNDRQETQYF.

This chain links TRBV29-1 with TRBJ1-1; perhaps TRBD1 as D (6 bases). V lost 5 bases and J 2 bases, leaving 12 bases between the germline ends. This CDR3 contains 13 residues. Germline assignment: CDR1 SQVTM and CDR2 ANQGSEA. The DNA for the CDR3 is TGCAGCGTTTACAGGGAGCTAAACACTGAAGCTTTCTTT. Protein product: CSVYRELNTEAFF.

This chain joins TRBV11-2 and TRBJ2-7, with TRBD2 matching 8 bases. J gave up 4 bases and V 0 bases, and 11 bases lay outside the gene matches. The CDR3 covers 17 residues. Germline V gene sequence: CDR1 SGHAT, CDR2 FQNNGV. CDR3 sequence: CASSLEPQSGGGYEQYF. The CDR3 DNA reads TGTGCCAGCAGCTTAGAACCGCAATCCGGGGGGGGATACGAGCAGTACTTC. Combining the CDR3 with reference TRBV11-2 and TRBJ2-7 gives the whole variable domain EAGVAQSPRYKIIEKRQSVAFWCNPISGHATLYWYQQILGQGPKLLIQFQNNGVVDDSQLPKDRFSAERLKGVDSTLKIQPAKLEDSAVYLCASSLEPQSGGGYEQYFGPGTRLTVT.

The gene calls are TRBV10-3 and TRBJ1-2; D unclear. Germline V lookup: CDR1 ENHRY, CDR2 SYGVKD. The CDR3 is made up of 12 amino acids. V was cut by 3 bases and J by 7 bases, with 9 bases left in between. CDR3: CAISDTPLGYTF. DNA of the CDR3: TGTGCCATCAGTGACACTCCTCTTGGCTACACCTTC.

The J gene is TRBJ1-1, the V gene TRBV12-3 or TRBV12-4; D not certain. The CDR3 loop spans 12 amino acids. The ends were cut back, 3 bases at V and 0 bases at J, with 2 bases in the middle. CDR3 DNA sequence: TGTGCCAGCAGTTTTTTGAACACTGAAGCTTTCTTT. This translates into CASSFLNTEAFF.

V gene TRBV2 combines with J gene TRBJ2-7; 8 positions agree with TRBD2. Germline trimming cut 6 bases from V and 5 bases from J; bases unmatched to any gene: 15. CDR3 length: 16 residues. Germline lookup yields CDR1 SNHLY and CDR2 FYNNEI. CDR3 loop: CASSLHSPAGVDEQYF. CDR3 bases: TGTGCCAGCAGCCTTCATTCCCCAGCGGGGGTGGACGAGCAGTACTTC.

As regards this clone: Other DNA sequences from this sample encode an identical CDR3 as well. This chain joins TRBV29-1 and TRBJ1-1; a weak D match, TRBD1 (5 bases). The CDR3 is 13 amino acids. Deletions cut 5 bases from V and 0 bases from J, with 10 bases between. The V gene's germline CDR1 is SQVTM and CDR2 ANQGSEA. In DNA, the CDR3 is TGCAGCGTTATCCGAGGGGTGAACACTGAAGCTTTCTTT. Protein: CSVIRGVNTEAFF.

The chain couples TRBV19 to TRBJ1-2; 9 bases fit TRBD1. V lost 7 bases and J lost 7; bases outside the gene matches: 10. This CDR3 has 14 amino acids. The germline V gene encodes CDR1 LNHDA and CDR2 SQIVND (reference sequence). CDR3 DNA sequence: TGTGCCAGTACTCCCCACAGGGGGCCGACTGGCTACACCTTC. Its protein is CASTPHRGPTGYTF.

The rearrangement links TRBV19 to TRBJ1-2, with TRBD1 matching over 9 bases. J gave up 2 bases and V 4 bases, and 11 bases lay outside the gene matches. This CDR3 comprises 17 residues. Germline CDR1 reads LNHDA; CDR2 reads SQIVND (reference sequence). The chain's CDR3 is CASSTPGQGYRNYGYTF. CDR3 nucleotides: TGTGCCAGTAGTACCCCGGGACAGGGATACAGGAACTATGGCTACACCTTC.

The V and J genes are TRBV7-2 and TRBJ1-3; D is ambiguous. The CDR3 runs to 16 residues. Trimming pared 1 base from V and 1 base from J, leaving 11 bases between. Germline CDR1 SGHTA, CDR2 FQGNSA. The CDR3 sequence: CASSLGAVGSGNTIYF. In DNA, the CDR3 is TGTGCCAGCAGCTTAGGTGCGGTGGGGTCTGGAAACACCATATATTTT.

The chain couples TRBV28 to TRBJ1-2; D is undetermined. Trimming pared 3 bases from V and 3 bases from J, leaving 11 bases between. This CDR3 is built from 14 residues. CDR1 is MDHEN, CDR2 SYDVKM, per germline. The CDR3 DNA is TGTGCCAGCAGTTTGGTAGGGCGGGACTATGGCTACACCTTC. Translating gives CASSLVGRDYGYTF.

This sequence joins TRBV5-4 and TRBJ2-3; D ambiguous. This CDR3 region has 15 residues. With 0 bases removed from V and 2 bases from J, the gap between germline ends came to 10 bases. From germline, CDR1 is SGHNT and CDR2 YYREEE (reference sequence). CDR3 bases: TGTGCCAGCAGCTTGGCCCCCCAGACCACAGATACGCAGTATTTT. This encodes CASSLAPQTTDTQYF.

A few counts support this clone. This chain connects TRBV27 to TRBJ2-7, with D possibly being TRBD1 (5 bases). Germline-derived CDR1 and CDR2 are MNHEY and SMNVEV (reference sequence). The CDR3 has 14 amino acids. Between the trimmed V and J ends, which lost 2 bases and 5 bases, there was a span of 13 bases. The chain's CDR3 is CASSLRGPRNEQYF. The DNA of the CDR3 is TGTGCCAGCAGTTTAAGGGGTCCTAGAAACGAGCAGTACTTC.

This clone has a single count. The chain recombines TRBV6-6 with TRBJ2-1; D not resolved. Per germline, CDR1 MNHNY and CDR2 SVGAGI (reference sequence). This CDR3 contains 11 residues. The ends were cut back, 2 bases at V and 12 bases at J, with 8 bases in the middle. The CDR3 bases are TGTGCCAGCAGTTACCCCCCCCTGCAGTTCTTC. Translated: CASSYPPLQFF.

The gene calls are TRBV5-1 and TRBJ2-2; no reliable D call. V shed 3 bases and J shed 6 bases, with 3 bases lying between them. Germline CDR1 reads SGHRS; CDR2 reads YFSETQ. The CDR3 loop spans 11 amino acids. CDR3 loop: CASSWAGELFF. The DNA for the CDR3 is TGCGCCAGCAGCTGGGCCGGGGAGCTGTTTTTT.